This T cell receptor beta chain was obtained from a study of OX40 agonist ivuxolimab in advanced cancers. Study-wide context: Dose-escalation patients had hepatocellular carcinoma, melanoma, renal cell or head and neck cancer.

Deletions cut 0 bases from V and 4 bases from J, with 16 bases between. Looked up from germline, CDR1 is LNHNV and CDR2 is YYDKDF (reference sequence). This CDR3 contains 17 residues. This table comes from immunoSEQ multiplex PCR, and its TCRdb copy is limited to in-frame clones, with some not included. The sample gives some 42,000 clones, 75% to 90% of which show up once; about 4.7% is in the top ten. This clone appeared a few times. Its antigen remains unknown. Whole-study results and caveats: Doses of 0.1 to 3.0 mg/kg were accompanied by clonal expansion of CD4+ and CD8+ blood T cells by week 6. More expanded clones were seen, on average, in CD8+ T cells than in CD4+.

A history of autoimmune disease or systemic immunosuppression excluded patients. The chain combines TRBV15 with TRBJ2-1; D is perhaps TRBD1 or TRBD2 (5 bases each). The clonotype originates from an adult with an advanced solid tumor such as melanoma, head and neck, liver or kidney cancer. The sample in question was CD4+ or CD8+ T cells sorted from blood, obtained in a trial of the OX40 agonist ivuxolimab. CDR3 in amino acids: CATSREAAGRRYNEQFF. CDR3 bases: TGTGCCACCAGCAGAGAGGCGGCAGGGAGACGATACAATGAGCAGTTCTTC.